Listed below are T cell receptor beta chains from one sample, sequenced in a study of Ad26.COV2.S vaccination and SARS-CoV-2 variants. Assay used: immunoSEQ multiplex PCR; TCRdb lists only in-frame clones, some missing. Of about 680,000 clones listed, 89% are singletons. The sequenced sample was peripheral blood, obtained in a trial of Ad26.COV2.S vaccine versus placebo. These receptors all come from a person between 18 and 65 years old who received the Ad26.COV2.S COVID-19 vaccine or a placebo. Both conserved end residues are part of each CDR3. A D gene is named only where the DNA matches it firmly. Size is omitted from some rows. Given values are once, few, many or a class for expanded clones.

D,size,V,J,DNA,CDR3
TRBD1,.,TRBV4-3,TRBJ1-2,TGCGCCAGCAGCCAAGTCCAGGGGGGTGGCTACACCTTC,CASSQVQGGGYTF
TRBD1,.,TRBV15,TRBJ2-2,TGTGCCACCAGCAGAGATCGGGACAGGGGAGCCGGGGAGCTGTTTTTT,CATSRDRDRGAGELFF
TRBD2,.,TRBV27,TRBJ2-1,TGTGCCAGCAGTGTGCTAGCGGGAGCTCACAATGAGCAGTTCTTC,CASSVLAGAHNEQFF
TRBD2,once,TRBV27,TRBJ2-2,TGTGCCAGCAGTTTGAGGGAGGGGACCGGGGAGCTGTTTTTT,CASSLREGTGELFF
.,.,TRBV11-2,TRBJ2-3,TGTGCCAGCAGCTTAGGGCCTAGCACCTTAAGCACAGATACGCAGTATTTT,CASSLGPSTLSTDTQYF
TRBD2,.,TRBV14,TRBJ2-7,TGTGCCAGCAGCCAAGATCGCGGGGGAGAACTAGCGGGGTTCAGGTACTTC,CASSQDRGGELAGFRYF
.,.,TRBV3-1/TRBV3-2,TRBJ1-1,TGTGCCAGCAGCCCCAGGGCACGGAGAACTGAAGCTTTCTTT,CASSPRARRTEAFF
TRBD2,.,TRBV6-6,TRBJ2-5,TGTGCCAGCAACCTGCGGGGGGTCCAAGAGACCCAGTACTTC,CASNLRGVQETQYF
TRBD1,.,TRBV29-1,TRBJ2-1,TGCAGCGTTGGACAGGGGATATACAATGAGCAGTTCTTC,CSVGQGIYNEQFF
.,.,TRBV7-9,TRBJ2-1,TGTGCCAGCAGCCTCTCCCGGGACAATTACAATGAGCAGTTCTTC,CASSLSRDNYNEQFF